The present T cell receptor beta chain was sequenced within a study of radiotherapy plus CTLA-4 blockade in lung cancer. The V gene's germline CDR1 is MRHNA and CDR2 SNTAGT. Trimming at V came to 0 bases and at J to 6 bases, leaving 8 bases not matched to a gene. The CDR3 spans 17 residues. The study treated chemo-refractory metastatic non-small-cell lung cancer patients with focal radiation plus ipilimumab CTLA-4 blockade. Data came from immunoSEQ multiplex PCR; TCRdb stores just in-frame clones and leaves some out. The sample has some 48,000 clones; 75% to 90% are singletons. Material: peripheral blood, obtained from a patient treated with radiotherapy plus ipilimumab. The sequence was collected from a human donor with non-small cell lung cancer that progressed on radiotherapy plus ipilimumab. Some clones in this sample may be carry-over from other donors' samples. This chain links TRBV6-4 with TRBJ1-4, with TRBD1 identical over 9 bases. CDR3 in DNA: TGTGCCAGCAGTGACTCCCCCGCCGGGACAGGGTATGAAAAACTGTTTTTT. Its translation is CASSDSPAGTGYEKLFF.